Listed below are T cell receptor beta chains from one sample, sequenced in a study of follicular helper T cells after annual influenza vaccination. Repertoires were generated with immunoSEQ multiplex PCR, while TCRdb's copy carries only in-frame clones and drops some. The sample includes 11,000 to 15,000 clones, 80% to 90% seen only once; the top ten take 0.25% to 0.35%. The source was CXCR5- memory CD4+ T cells sorted from blood, collected on the day of influenza vaccination. These receptor sequences come from an adult who received the influenza vaccine. The CDR3 runs from the conserved cysteine through the conserved F or W. A D gene is named only where the DNA matches it firmly. Not every row has a clone size; where given, it reads once, few, many or a size class.

size	V	D	J	DNA	CDR3
few	TRBV6-6	.	TRBJ1-6	TGTGCCAGCAGTACCCGTGGGCAGTCTAATTCACCCCTCCACTTT	CASSTRGQSNSPLHF
.	TRBV18	.	TRBJ2-4	TGTGCCAGCTCACCCCCTGGGACAGCCAAAAACATTCAGTACTTC	CASSPPGTAKNIQYF
.	TRBV6-1	.	TRBJ2-7	TGTGCCAGCAGTGACCCGGGGTGGCTTGGGATAGACGAGCAGTACTTC	CASSDPGWLGIDEQYF
few	TRBV28	.	TRBJ1-2	TGTGCCAGCAGTACCCGACAGTCCTATGGCTACACCTTC	CASSTRQSYGYTF
.	TRBV6-1	TRBD1	TRBJ1-4	TGTGCCAGCAGTGAACACAGGGGGCGTGAAAAACTGTTTTTT	CASSEHRGREKLFF
.	TRBV5-6	.	TRBJ2-4	TGTGCCAGCAGCTTCTCGGGCGCCCCCAACATTCAGTACTTC	CASSFSGAPNIQYF
.	TRBV6-5	.	TRBJ2-6	TGTGCCAGCAGTTATGTCGGGGCCAACGTCCTGACTTTC	CASSYVGANVLTF
.	TRBV2	.	TRBJ1-1	TGTGCCAGCAGTGGAGTAAGGGGGGGGACTGAAGCTTTCTTT	CASSGVRGGTEAFF
.	TRBV20-1	.	TRBJ2-3	TGCAGTGCTAAGAGCGGAGATACGCAGTATTTT	CSAKSGDTQYF
.	TRBV30	.	TRBJ2-7	TGTGCCTGGAGCTTTTATAGGGGCGAGCAGTACTTC	CAWSFYRGEQYF
few	TRBV7-2	TRBD2	TRBJ2-7	TGTGCCAGCAGCTTAGAACTAGCGGGGGACGAGCAGTACTTC	CASSLELAGDEQYF
few	TRBV5-1	.	TRBJ2-3	TGCGCCAGCAGCTCCAGGGGGGGACCAGATACGCAGTATTTT	CASSSRGGPDTQYF
.	TRBV6-5	TRBD1	TRBJ1-2	TGTGCCAGCAGGGAAAGTGGGACAGGCAATGGCTACACCTTC	CASRESGTGNGYTF
.	TRBV7-3	.	TRBJ2-1	TGTGCCAGCAGCTTACTACGAACGACCTACAATGAGCAGTTCTTC	CASSLLRTTYNEQFF
.	TRBV5-1	.	TRBJ2-7	TGCGCCAGCAGCTTACCCGCGGGGGAGCAGTACTTC	CASSLPAGEQYF
.	TRBV7-2	.	TRBJ2-7	TGTGCCAGCAGCCTGAGTGACTCCTTCGAGCAGTACTTC	CASSLSDSFEQYF
few	TRBV5-1	.	TRBJ2-1	TGCGCCAGCAGCTCTGCCAGGACCGGACGCAATGAGCAGTTCTTC	CASSSARTGRNEQFF
.	TRBV9	.	TRBJ2-1	TGTGCCAGCAGCGTAATTCCGGGGAGCTACAATGAGCAGTTCTTC	CASSVIPGSYNEQFF
.	TRBV7-9	.	TRBJ2-3	TGTGCCAGCAGGAAGGGGTCGGGGAGCCGCACAGATACGCAGTATTTT	CASRKGSGSRTDTQYF
.	TRBV6-5	.	TRBJ2-7	TGTGCCAGCAGTTACTCCGGGACAAATTTAATGGAGTACTTC	CASSYSGTNLMEYF
.	TRBV7-9	TRBD1	TRBJ1-1	TGTGCCAGCAGGAGGACAGGGGGCACCACTGAAGCTTTCTTT	CASRRTGGTTEAFF
.	TRBV7-2	.	TRBJ2-1	TGTGCCAGCAGCCGGGCCAGGGGCTCCTACAATGAGCAGTTCTTC	CASSRARGSYNEQFF